These T cell receptor beta chains were read from a single sample in a study of blood T cells in healthy people across ages. Via MiXCR, TCRdb re-called the 5' RACE reads, giving one row per CDR3 protein. The repertoire holds about 1.8 million distinct CDR3 sequences, with about 49% as singletons. The sequenced material came from blood. All receptors come from a woman aged 35 to 49 in good health. CDR3s include the opening cysteine and the closing phenylalanine or tryptophan. The D gene is left open where the match is weak. Expanded clones are given a class, and other clones once, few, many or no size at all.

J,D,size,V,CDR3,DNA
TRBJ1-1,NA,NA,TRBV10-3,CAIRSGGNTEAFF,TGTGCCATCCGCTCCGGGGGGAACACTGAAGCTTTCTTT
TRBJ2-4,TRBD2,few,TRBV2,CASSFASGSGEQYF,TGTGCCAGCAGCTTCGCTAGCGGCTCAGGAGAGCAGTACTTC
TRBJ1-4,TRBD1,NA,TRBV4-3,CASSQRTGDNEKLFF,TGCGCCAGCAGCCAGAGGACAGGAGATAATGAAAAACTGTTTTTT
TRBJ1-6,NA,NA,TRBV28,CASRDAGTYNSPLHF,TGTGCCAGCAGGGACGCCGGGACCTATAATTCACCCCTCCACTTT
TRBJ2-3,NA,NA,TRBV9,CASSSYGGGGKDTQYF,TGTGCCAGCAGCTCCTACGGAGGGGGGGGGAAAGATACGCAGTATTTT
TRBJ2-3,NA,few,TRBV20-1,CSAPSRDSDTQYF,TGCAGTGCTCCAAGCAGGGATTCAGATACGCAGTATTTT
TRBJ2-1,TRBD2,few,TRBV20-1,CSARALAENNNEQFF,TGCAGTGCTAGAGCGCTAGCGGAGAATAACAATGAGCAGTTCTTC
TRBJ2-5,NA,many,TRBV4-3,CASSHGVQETQYF,TGCGCCAGCAGCCACGGGGTCCAAGAGACCCAGTACTTC
TRBJ2-1,NA,NA,TRBV5-4,CASSLAPGPEQFF,TGTGCCAGCAGCTTGGCCCCAGGTCCTGAGCAGTTCTTC
TRBJ2-7,NA,once,TRBV20-1,CSAWQGYEQYF,TGCAGTGCCTGGCAGGGCTACGAGCAGTACTTC
TRBJ2-7,NA,NA,TRBV24-1,CATSDLQGNEQYF,TGTGCCACCAGTGATTTGCAGGGGAACGAGCAGTACTTC
TRBJ2-7,NA,NA,TRBV6-2/TRBV6-3,CVTGQDGGGFTYEQYF,TGTGTCACCGGTCAGGACGGAGGGGGCTTTACCTACGAGCAGTACTTC
TRBJ2-3,TRBD2,NA,TRBV28,CASSSSTKQAGTVTDTQYF,TGTGCCAGCAGTTCGAGTACTAAACAAGCGGGAACCGTCACAGATACGCAGTATTTT
TRBJ2-7,TRBD2,NA,TRBV11-1,CASSGGGAVNEQYF,TGTGCCAGCAGCGGCGGGGGGGCCGTCAATGAGCAGTACTTC
TRBJ2-7,TRBD1,NA,TRBV7-3,CASSSQGSSYNEQYF,TGTGCCAGCAGCTCACAGGGGAGCTCCTACAATGAGCAGTACTTC
TRBJ2-3,NA,few,TRBV20-1,CSGPGLSTGTDTQYF,TGCAGTGGACCGGGCCTGTCTACGGGCACAGATACGCAGTATTTT
TRBJ1-2,NA,NA,TRBV20-1,CSARDPGRYNGYTF,TGCAGTGCTAGAGACCCTGGACGCTATAATGGCTACACCTTC
TRBJ2-7,TRBD2,NA,TRBV11-2,CASSLSVAGGSGLNEQYF,TGTGCCAGCAGCTTATCCGTAGCGGGGGGGTCTGGTTTAAATGAGCAGTACTTC
TRBJ1-5,TRBD1,NA,TRBV5-5,CASSLVPDRMGQPQHF,TGTGCCAGCAGCTTGGTCCCGGACAGGATGGGTCAGCCCCAGCATTTT
TRBJ1-6,NA,NA,TRBV10-3,CAIGVANSPLHF,TGTGCCATCGGGGTAGCTAATTCACCCCTCCACTTT
TRBJ2-4,NA,NA,TRBV7-8,CASSLVGATKNIQYF,TGTGCCAGCAGCTTAGTGGGGGCAACCAAAAACATTCAGTACTTC
TRBJ2-1,TRBD2,NA,TRBV6-2/TRBV6-3,CASSQEGGGGFQFF,TGTGCCAGCAGCCAGGAGGGCGGGGGGGGATTTCAGTTCTTC
TRBJ1-1,NA,NA,TRBV7-8,CASSLRGGNAEAFF,TGTGCCAGCAGCTTAAGGGGGGGCAACGCTGAAGCTTTCTTT
TRBJ1-4,NA,few,TRBV28,CASRPGTLGEKLFF,TGTGCCAGCAGGCCCGGGACATTGGGTGAAAAACTGTTTTTT
TRBJ2-5,NA,NA,TRBV6-2/TRBV6-3,CASSFPMRTGEETQYF,TGTGCCAGCAGTTTTCCAATGAGGACTGGGGAAGAGACCCAGTACTTC
TRBJ1-1,TRBD1,NA,TRBV20-1,CSAGRQGNTEAFF,TGCAGTGCTGGAAGACAGGGGAACACTGAAGCTTTCTTT
TRBJ1-1,TRBD1,NA,TRBV6-6,CASSPGTGNMNTEAFF,TGTGCCAGCAGTCCCGGGACAGGGAACATGAACACTGAAGCTTTCTTT
TRBJ2-1,TRBD2,NA,TRBV6-2/TRBV6-3,CASSYSDAGGPYNEQFF,TGTGCCAGCAGTTACTCGGATGCGGGGGGGCCGTACAATGAGCAGTTCTTC
TRBJ2-7,NA,many,TRBV5-1,CASSLGPGNYEQYF,TGTGCCAGCAGCTTGGGACCGGGGAACTACGAGCAGTACTTC
TRBJ2-4,TRBD1,NA,TRBV6-1,CASSEWTGVAKNIQYF,TGTGCCAGCAGTGAATGGACAGGGGTGGCCAAAAACATTCAGTACTTC
TRBJ2-7,TRBD1,few,TRBV29-1,CSAQGQAYEQYF,TGCAGCGCCCAAGGACAGGCCTACGAGCAGTACTTC
TRBJ2-7,TRBD1,NA,TRBV28,CASSPGDRGMAYEQYF,TGTGCCAGCAGCCCCGGGGACAGGGGTATGGCCTACGAGCAGTACTTC
TRBJ2-3,NA,NA,TRBV9,CASSVGGTVTDTQYF,TGTGCCAGCAGCGTAGGAGGCACGGTCACAGATACGCAGTATTTT
TRBJ1-6,TRBD1,NA,TRBV27,CASWTGGGSPLHF,TGTGCCAGTTGGACAGGGGGGGGTTCACCCCTCCACTTT
TRBJ2-3,TRBD1,few,TRBV5-1,CASSLVRQGHQYF,TGCGCCAGCAGCTTGGTTAGACAGGGTCATCAGTATTTT
TRBJ1-6,TRBD1,NA,TRBV4-3,CANSQDNPVLGGGENNSPLHF,TGCGCCAACAGCCAAGATAATCCGGTGTTGGGAGGGGGCGAAAATAATTCACCCCTCCACTTT